These T cell receptor beta chains were read from a single sample in a study of T cells in Graves' hyperthyroidism and ophthalmopathy. In TCRdb, the multiplex PCR reads were re-called with MiXCR into one record per CDR3 protein. The top ten hold about 7.8% of the sample, which has hundreds of thousands of distinct CDR3 sequences, roughly 50% seen once. Sequenced: peripheral blood or thyroid tissue (not recorded which). The source of these receptors is a woman between 18 and 30 years old with Graves' hyperthyroidism. The CDR3 runs from the conserved cysteine through the conserved F or W. A D gene is named only where the DNA matches it firmly. Part of the rows lack a size; the others show once, few, many or a class for expanded clones.

cdr3_aa: CASSSPGTGGKLAAWETQYF
cdr3_nt: TGTGCCAGCAGCTCCCCCGGGACAGGGGGAAAACTAGCGGCTTGGGAGACCCAGTACTTC
clone_size: -
v_call: TRBV7-2
d_call: TRBD1
j_call: TRBJ2-5

cdr3_aa: CASSDSPGPTQAFF
cdr3_nt: TGTGCCAGCAGTGACTCCCCGGGCCCAACTCAGGCTTTCTTT
clone_size: few
v_call: TRBV10-3
d_call: -
j_call: TRBJ1-1

cdr3_aa: CAISAKDSNYGYTF
cdr3_nt: TGTGCCATCAGTGCTAAGGACAGTAACTATGGCTACACCTTC
clone_size: -
v_call: TRBV10-3
d_call: -
j_call: TRBJ1-2

cdr3_aa: CASSPGTGQYEQYF
cdr3_nt: TGTGCCAGCAGCCCCGGGACAGGGCAATACGAGCAGTACTTC
clone_size: -
v_call: TRBV12-3/TRBV12-4
d_call: TRBD1
j_call: TRBJ2-7

cdr3_aa: CASSQQGASGYTF
cdr3_nt: TGTGCCAGCAGTCAACAGGGGGCTTCTGGCTACACCTTC
clone_size: -
v_call: TRBV27
d_call: TRBD1
j_call: TRBJ1-2

cdr3_aa: CASSLTPGQGYQETQYF
cdr3_nt: TGCGCCAGCAGCCTAACGCCGGGACAGGGGTACCAAGAGACCCAGTACTTC
clone_size: -
v_call: TRBV5-1
d_call: TRBD1
j_call: TRBJ2-5

cdr3_aa: CASSLTSGRPSTDTQYF
cdr3_nt: TGTGCCAGCAGCTTGACTAGCGGGAGGCCTAGCACAGATACGCAGTATTTT
clone_size: once
v_call: TRBV7-9
d_call: TRBD2
j_call: TRBJ2-3

cdr3_aa: CASSQEKDYGYTF
cdr3_nt: TGTGCCAGCAGCCAAGAAAAGGACTATGGCTACACCTTC
clone_size: -
v_call: TRBV12-3/TRBV12-4
d_call: -
j_call: TRBJ1-2

cdr3_aa: CASRQVDYEQYF
cdr3_nt: TGCGCCAGCCGACAAGTGGACTACGAGCAGTACTTC
clone_size: -
v_call: TRBV5-1
d_call: -
j_call: TRBJ2-7

cdr3_aa: CASSLELGSYEQYF
cdr3_nt: TGTGCCAGCAGCTTGGAGCTGGGGTCCTACGAGCAGTACTTC
clone_size: few
v_call: TRBV5-4
d_call: -
j_call: TRBJ2-7

cdr3_aa: CASSVNSQSGANVLTF
cdr3_nt: TGTGCCAGCAGTGTGAACAGCCAGTCTGGGGCCAACGTCCTGACTTTC
clone_size: few
v_call: TRBV2
d_call: -
j_call: TRBJ2-6

cdr3_aa: CASSGGTGKNSYEQYF
cdr3_nt: TGCGCCAGCAGCGGGGGGACAGGCAAAAACTCCTACGAGCAGTACTTC
clone_size: -
v_call: TRBV10-2
d_call: -
j_call: TRBJ2-7

cdr3_aa: CASSLVAGEETQYF
cdr3_nt: TGTGCCAGCAGTTTAGTTGCAGGGGAAGAGACCCAGTACTTC
clone_size: -
v_call: TRBV6-1
d_call: -
j_call: TRBJ2-5

cdr3_aa: CASSLDGLAGGQETQYF
cdr3_nt: TGTGCCAGCAGCTTGGACGGACTAGCGGGAGGCCAAGAGACCCAGTACTTC
clone_size: few
v_call: TRBV5-4
d_call: TRBD2
j_call: TRBJ2-5